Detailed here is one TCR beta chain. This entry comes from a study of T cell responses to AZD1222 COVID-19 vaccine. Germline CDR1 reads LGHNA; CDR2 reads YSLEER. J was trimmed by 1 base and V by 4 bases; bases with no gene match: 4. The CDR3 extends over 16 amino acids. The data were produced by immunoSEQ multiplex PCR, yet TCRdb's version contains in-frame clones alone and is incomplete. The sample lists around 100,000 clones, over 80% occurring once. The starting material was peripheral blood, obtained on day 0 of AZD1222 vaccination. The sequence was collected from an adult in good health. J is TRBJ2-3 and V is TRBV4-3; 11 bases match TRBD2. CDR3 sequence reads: CASSPGLADRTDTQYF. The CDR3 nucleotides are TGCGCCAGCAGCCCGGGACTAGCGGACCGCACAGATACGCAGTATTTT.